A single sample gave rise to the 2 T cell receptor beta chains below, sequenced in a study of blood T cell repertoires in COVID-19. Clones were sequenced by immunoSEQ multiplex PCR, and TCRdb holds only the in-frame ones, with some missing. The sample lists more than 300,000 clones; about 90% were seen once. The sequencing sample was made of peripheral blood. The receptors shown here come from a woman between 18 and 29 years old who had recovered from COVID-19.

The sample holds one count of this clone. This sequence joins TRBV29-1 and TRBJ1-1; D remains unclear. V was pared by 4 bases and J by 8 bases, with 8 bases between. This CDR3 comprises 10 residues. Germline loops: CDR1 SQVTM, CDR2 ANQGSEA. CDR3 sequence reads: CSVGAAEAFF. CDR3 coding DNA: TGCAGCGTTGGTGCGGCCGAAGCTTTCTTT. The variable domain in full, completed from reference TRBV29-1 and TRBJ1-1, reads SAVISQKPSRDICQRGTSLTIQCQVDSQVTMMFWYRQQPGQSLTLIATANQGSEATYESGFVIDKFPISRPNLTFSTLTVSNMSPEDSSIYLCSVGAAEAFFGQGTRLTVV.

The CDR3 loop is CAWSAKVSSYNSPLHF. CDR3 DNA: TGTGCCTGGAGCGCGAAAGTGAGCTCCTATAATTCACCCCTCCACTTT. The chain couples TRBV30 to TRBJ1-6, with D uncertain. The CDR3 totals 16 residues. Trimming took 3 bases from V and 0 from J, leaving 12 bases between them. CDR1 is GTSNPN, CDR2 SVGIG, per germline (reference sequence).